The 32 T cell receptor beta chains below were found in one sample sequenced in a study of blood T cell repertoires in COVID-19. Sequencing used immunoSEQ multiplex PCR; TCRdb keeps in-frame clones, though not all of them. In the table there are around 150,000 clones, 70% to 90% of which are singletons. Sequenced input: peripheral blood. All receptors come from a man in his 70s with acute or convalescent COVID-19.

This chain joins TRBV27 and TRBJ2-7; weak D call: TRBD1 (6 bases). CDR1 is MNHEY and CDR2 is SMNVEV in the germline V gene (reference sequence). The germline V and J ends were trimmed by 3 bases and 3 bases, with 12 bases remaining between them. The CDR3 consists of 14 residues. The CDR3 is CASSFGRGNYEQYF. The CDR3 bases are TGTGCCAGCAGTTTCGGCAGGGGCAACTACGAGCAGTACTTC.

The chain couples TRBV5-1 to TRBJ1-2; 11 bases are a match to TRBD1. The CDR3 is 14 amino acids. Germline V gene lookup returns CDR1 SGHRS and CDR2 YFSETQ. The V segment lost 4 bases and the J segment 2 bases; nucleotides outside the gene matches: 1. The CDR3, as DNA: TGCGCCAGCAGCCGGGACAGGGGGAACTATGGCTACACCTTC. Protein: CASSRDRGNYGYTF.

In this sample, this clone turned up a few times. This chain joins TRBV6-2 or TRBV6-3 and TRBJ2-1; 9 bases fit TRBD2. The germline CDR1 and CDR2 sequences are MNHEY and SVGEGT. The CDR3 consists of 17 residues. Germline trimming cut 0 bases from V and 3 bases from J; bases unmatched to any gene: 6. CDR3 nucleotides: TGTGCCAGCAGTTACTCTCCCCCTAGCGGGATCTACAATGAGCAGTTCTTC. It codes for CASSYSPPSGIYNEQFF.

The V and J genes are TRBV5-1 and TRBJ2-3; D may be TRBD2 (6 bases). V was shortened by 0 bases and J by 1 base, with 9 bases between the two germline ends. The CDR3 sequence is 15 residues long. CDR1 and CDR2 (germline): SGHRS, YFSETQ. CDR3 amino acids: CASSLGTIRTDTQYF. CDR3 nucleotide sequence: TGCGCCAGCAGCTTGGGGACTATCCGCACAGATACGCAGTATTTT.

This rearrangement joins TRBV7-2 to TRBJ2-2, with D possibly being TRBD2 (6 bases). Germline V gene lookup returns CDR1 SGHTA and CDR2 FQGNSA. This CDR3 has 16 residues. The V end was cut by 1 base, the J end by 2 bases, with 11 bases between. The CDR3 loop reads CASSLVPSANTGELFF. The CDR3 nucleotides are TGTGCCAGCAGCTTAGTTCCTAGCGCCAACACCGGGGAGCTGTTTTTT.

The rearrangement uses TRBV14 and TRBJ1-4; 7 positions agree with TRBD1. V lost 2 bases and J lost 4; bases outside the gene matches: 7. The germline CDR1 and CDR2 sequences are SGHDN and FVKESK. CDR3 length: 16 amino acids. The CDR3 spells CASSQPKGAHNEKLFF. The DNA of the CDR3 is TGTGCCAGCAGCCAACCGAAGGGGGCTCATAATGAAAAACTGTTTTTT.

With respect to this clone: Other DNA sequences from this sample encode an identical CDR3 as well. The chain uses TRBV10-3 and TRBJ2-1, with D unclear. V lost 6 bases, J lost 5 bases, and 8 bases lay in between. Germline V CDR1 and CDR2: ENHRY, SYGVKD. CDR3 length equals 12 residues. CDR3 sequence reads: CAISGTDNEQFF. The CDR3 bases are TGTGCCATCAGCGGTACGGACAATGAGCAGTTCTTC.

The chain recombines TRBV5-6 with TRBJ2-3, with a tentative D call TRBD2 (6 bases). The CDR3 contains 16 residues. From germline, CDR1 is SGHDT and CDR2 YYEEEE. V gave up 0 bases and J gave up 3 bases, with 14 bases separating them. DNA of the CDR3: TGTGCCAGCAGCTTGGGTACGGGAGAAGGAACAGATACGCAGTATTTT. Protein product: CASSLGTGEGTDTQYF.

The chain combines TRBV5-1 with TRBJ1-2, with 7 bases lining up with TRBD1. The CDR3 is 14 residues long. Germline CDR1 SGHRS, CDR2 YFSETQ. The V gene end was trimmed by 4 bases and the J gene end by 5 bases; junction bases not matched to a gene: 8. The CDR3 here is CASSTSGTDYGYTF. As DNA, the CDR3 is TGCGCCAGCAGCACCTCCGGGACAGATTATGGCTACACCTTC.

The chain recombines TRBV30 with TRBJ2-3; 7 bases are a match to TRBD1. V shed 2 bases and J 2 bases; nucleotides not matched to a gene: 7. This CDR3 is built from 15 residues. Looked up from germline, CDR1 is GTSNPN and CDR2 is SVGIG (reference sequence). The CDR3 reads CAWSRGLGDTDTQYF. The CDR3 nucleotides read TGTGCCTGGAGTAGGGGGCTGGGGGACACAGATACGCAGTATTTT.

V is TRBV28 and J is TRBJ2-7, with TRBD1 matching 12 bases. Losses at the gene ends were 5 bases for V and 2 bases for J; bases not matched to a gene: 13. Germline V gene data show CDR1 as MDHEN and CDR2 as SYDVKM. The CDR3 spans 18 residues. CDR3 sequence (DNA): TGTGCCAGCAGTCGAACCGGGACAGGGGGCCCATCTCCCTACGAGCAGTACTTC. It specifies CASSRTGTGGPSPYEQYF.

The gene calls are TRBV20-1 and TRBJ1-5; no definite D call. The V and J ends lost 3 bases and 2 bases respectively, with 23 bases between them. Germline lookup yields CDR1 DFQATT and CDR2 SNEGSKA (reference sequence). The CDR3 is made up of 18 amino acids. CDR3 protein: CSASVPPQANKGNQPQHF. Written as DNA, the CDR3 is TGCAGTGCTAGTGTTCCCCCCCAGGCAAACAAGGGCAATCAGCCCCAGCATTTT.

For the CDR3, the DNA is TGTGCCAGCAGCTCAGGGGCTAGCGGTACCAATGAGCAGTTCTTC. Its protein product is CASSSGASGTNEQFF. This sequence joins TRBV11-2 and TRBJ2-1; D is perhaps TRBD2 (7 bases). CDR3 length: 15 residues. V shed 4 bases and J shed 6 bases, with 16 bases lying between them. Germline V CDR1 and CDR2: SGHAT, FQNNGV.

The CDR3 DNA follows: TGTGCCAGCAGCGAGGGACTGCCTAGGGCCCAGTACTTC. It yields the protein CASSEGLPRAQYF. The chain recombines TRBV5-4 with TRBJ2-5, with D possibly being TRBD2 (6 bases). V was shortened by 4 bases and J by 9 bases, with 16 bases between the two germline ends. Germline V gene data show CDR1 as SGHNT and CDR2 as YYREEE (reference sequence). The CDR3 is 13 residues long. Drawing the rest from reference TRBV5-4 and TRBJ2-5, the complete variable domain is ETGVTQSPTHLIKTRGQQVTLRCSSQSGHNTVSWYQQALGQGPQFIFQYYREEENGRGNFPPRFSGLQFPNYSSELNVNALELDDSALYLCASSEGLPRAQYFGPGTRLLVL.

The chain recombines TRBV19 with TRBJ1-5, with a possible D match to TRBD1 (5 bases). V dropped 5 bases and J dropped 7 bases, with 18 bases sitting between them. Germline V gene data show CDR1 as LNHDA and CDR2 as SQIVND (reference sequence). The CDR3 has 15 residues. This CDR3 reads CASSPTGGVRQPQHF. The CDR3 DNA sequence: TGTGCCAGTAGTCCCACGGGGGGTGTTCGGCAGCCCCAGCATTTT.

This rearrangement joins TRBV5-1 to TRBJ1-1, with 10 bases aligning to TRBD1. Germline CDR1 SGHRS, CDR2 YFSETQ. V gave up 4 bases and J gave up 7 bases; unmatched junction bases: 7. The CDR3 extends over 14 amino acids. CDR3 in amino acids: CASSRGTGEIEAFF. CDR3 DNA: TGCGCCAGCAGCAGAGGGACAGGGGAAATTGAAGCTTTCTTT.

This clone is a singleton in its sample. The sample holds other DNA sequences that translate to the same CDR3. V and J are TRBV3-1 (or the pseudogene TRBV3-2) and TRBJ1-5; 7 nucleotides agree with TRBD1. This CDR3 is built from 15 residues. The germline V gene has CDR1 LGHDT and CDR2 YNNKEL (reference sequence). Losses at the gene ends were 1 base for V and 4 bases for J; bases not matched to a gene: 4. This CDR3 is CASSQGQGGNQPQHF. DNA of the CDR3: TGTGCCAGCAGCCAAGGACAGGGAGGAAATCAGCCCCAGCATTTT.

The chain has TRBV5-5 and TRBJ1-5; D is ambiguous. This CDR3 is 14 amino acids long. Germline lookup yields CDR1 SGHKS and CDR2 YYEKEE (reference sequence). V was clipped by 3 bases and J by 9 bases, with 16 bases between them. CDR3 coding DNA: TGTGCCAGCAGCTCCGCCCCCAGTGGTCTGCCCCAGCATTTT. Amino acid sequence: CASSSAPSGLPQHF. The variable domain in full, with the rest retrieved from reference TRBV5-5 and TRBJ1-5, is DAGVTQSPTHLIKTRGQQVTLRCSPISGHKSVSWYQQVLGQGPQFIFQYYEKEERGRGNFPDRFSARQFPNYSSELNVNALLLGDSALYLCASSSAPSGLPQHFGDGTRLSIL.

The chain uses TRBV7-9 and TRBJ2-2; a possible D gene is TRBD1 (6 bases). This CDR3 has 14 residues. Germline V gene lookup returns CDR1 SEHNR and CDR2 FQNEAQ (reference sequence). V lost 5 bases and J 4 bases, leaving 11 bases between the germline ends. The CDR3 DNA reads as TGTGCCAGCAGCCCAGGGGCTGGCACCGGGGAGCTGTTTTTT. This translates into CASSPGAGTGELFF.

This clone has more than one count but fewer than ten. The chain uses TRBV7-9 and TRBJ2-1; D is undetermined. Per germline, CDR1 SEHNR and CDR2 FQNEAQ (reference sequence). The CDR3 runs 15 residues. Trimming stripped 1 base from V and 2 bases from J, with 9 bases between. For the CDR3, the DNA is TGTGCCAGCAGCTTAGACTCGACAACCTACAATGAGCAGTTCTTC. Protein product: CASSLDSTTYNEQFF.

This clone has just one count. This rearrangement joins TRBV7-9 to TRBJ1-1, with D possibly matching TRBD1 (6 bases). The CDR3 sequence is 14 residues long. Trimming pared 2 bases from V and 5 bases from J, leaving 12 bases between. Germline CDR1 and CDR2: SEHNR and FQNEAQ (reference sequence). The CDR3 spells CASSLRTALTEAFF. The CDR3 nucleotides read TGTGCCAGCAGCTTACGGACAGCCCTTACTGAAGCTTTCTTT.

V and J are TRBV7-3 and TRBJ2-3; TRBD2 is a possible D gene (6 bases). The CDR3 runs to 14 residues. The germline CDR1 and CDR2 sequences are SGHTA and FQGTGA. V was pared by 5 bases and J by 2 bases, with 11 bases between. The CDR3 DNA follows: TGTGCCAGCAGCCGGGGGTTGACCACAGATACGCAGTATTTT. Translation gives CASSRGLTTDTQYF.

This clone has a handful of counts. The CDR3 loop reads CASSLVRGPYNEQFF. For the CDR3, the DNA is TGTGCCAGCAGCTTAGTGCGGGGACCCTACAATGAGCAGTTCTTC. The V call is TRBV7-2, the J call TRBJ2-1; D might be TRBD2 (6 bases). The V end lost 1 base, the J end lost 2 bases, and 9 bases lay between the germline ends. Germline CDR1 reads SGHTA; CDR2 reads FQGNSA. The CDR3 length is 15 residues.

The CDR3 nucleotides read TGCGCCAGCAGCTGGGACATCCTCTCCTACGAGCAGTACTTC. It encodes CASSWDILSYEQYF. The chain has TRBV5-1 and TRBJ2-7; a weak D match, TRBD1 (6 bases). Germline V gene data show CDR1 as SGHRS and CDR2 as YFSETQ. V was cut by 3 bases and J by 0 bases, with 10 bases left in between. This CDR3 is 14 amino acids long.

The chain links TRBV7-2 to TRBJ1-2; 12 nucleotides match TRBD1. CDR1 SGHTA and CDR2 FQGNSA come from the germline V gene. The V and J ends lost 5 bases and 8 bases, in that order; junction bases with no gene match: 9. The CDR3 is 15 residues long. The CDR3 DNA reads as TGTGCCAGCAGCACAACCGGGACAGGGGGCTCCGGCTACACCTTC. Its protein product is CASSTTGTGGSGYTF.

The chain recombines TRBV6-4 with TRBJ2-2, with 9 positions matching TRBD1. The length of the CDR3 is 15 residues. With V trimmed by 6 bases and J by 1 base, 3 bases remained unmatched. The germline CDR1 and CDR2 sequences are MRHNA and SNTAGT. The CDR3 nucleotides read TGTGCCAGCAGCCCGACAGGGGGGAACACCGGGGAGCTGTTTTTT. Protein sequence: CASSPTGGNTGELFF.

The rearrangement uses TRBV28 and TRBJ1-4; no reliable D call. Germline CDR1 reads MDHEN; CDR2 reads SYDVKM. CDR3 size: 14 residues. V was shortened by 6 bases and J by 7 bases, with 15 bases between the two germline ends. CDR3 protein: CASSPTARGEKLFF. The CDR3 DNA reads as TGTGCCAGCAGCCCTACAGCGCGGGGTGAAAAACTGTTTTTT.

V is TRBV20-1 and J is TRBJ1-2; TRBD1 is a possible D gene (6 bases). CDR1 is DFQATT, CDR2 SNEGSKA, per germline (reference sequence). V lost 3 bases and J 4 bases, leaving 9 bases between the germline ends. The CDR3 has 12 residues. This chain's CDR3 is CSASPRGYGYTF. The CDR3 bases are TGCAGTGCTAGTCCCAGGGGCTATGGCTACACCTTC.

Here the CDR3 reads CASRVQGAQEKLFF. Here the CDR3 DNA reads TGTGCCAGCAGGGTACAGGGGGCACAGGAAAAACTGTTTTTT. The rearrangement joins TRBV2 to TRBJ1-4, with 9 bases identical to TRBD1. The CDR3 sequence is 14 residues long. The germline CDR1 and CDR2 sequences are SNHLY and FYNNEI. Losses at the gene ends were 6 bases for V and 8 bases for J; bases not matched to a gene: 7. Supplemented by reference TRBV2 and TRBJ1-4, the full variable domain reads EPEVTQTPSHQVTQMGQEVILRCVPISNHLYFYWYRQILGQKVEFLVSFYNNEISEKSEIFDDQFSVERPDGSNFTLKIRSTKLEDSAMYFCASRVQGAQEKLFFGSGTQLSVL.

In this sample, this clone turned up a few times. V and J are TRBV5-1 and TRBJ1-1; 8 bases agree with TRBD1. Germline V gene lookup returns CDR1 SGHRS and CDR2 YFSETQ. CDR3 length equals 16 residues. With 0 bases clipped from V and 10 bases from J, the junction kept 14 bases outside the gene matches. In DNA, the CDR3 is TGCGCCAGCAGCTTGGCCCGAGGACAGGGAATTTCTGTAGCTTTCTTT. Residues: CASSLARGQGISVAFF.

This clone was detected a few times. V gene TRBV28 combines with J gene TRBJ2-1; D is perhaps TRBD2 (5 bases). The CDR3 runs to 15 residues. V was pared by 3 bases and J by 8 bases, with 17 bases between. The germline V gene has CDR1 MDHEN and CDR2 SYDVKM. The CDR3 protein is CASSFTRPGEDEQFF. CDR3 nucleotides: TGTGCCAGCAGTTTTACTAGGCCCGGTGAAGATGAGCAGTTCTTC.

V is TRBV9 and J is TRBJ2-7, with 8 bases matching TRBD2. The V gene end was trimmed by 4 bases and the J gene end by 6 bases; junction bases not matched to a gene: 15. The CDR3 runs 16 residues. Germline V gene sequence: CDR1 SGDLS, CDR2 YYNGEE. The DNA of the CDR3 is TGTGCCAGCAGCCCCCGTAGGGGGACTAGTTCGGTCGAGCAGTACTTC. It codes for CASSPRRGTSSVEQYF.